The rows below give T cell receptor beta chains drawn from one sample of a study of cytomegalovirus exposure and HLA in healthy donors. The data were produced by immunoSEQ multiplex PCR, yet TCRdb's version contains in-frame clones alone and is incomplete. The table has some 32,000 clones, just under 90% seen once; the top ten hold 2.7%. Sample: PBMCs. These receptors originate from a boy aged 5-17 years in good health and CMV-seronegative. The CDR3 runs from the conserved cysteine through the conserved F or W. D genes are given only for firm matches. A row's size may be missing; if present it is once, few, many or a size class.

>TRBJ1-1|TRBV29-1|-|-
TGCAGCGTTGAAGACAGGGGTGGCACTGAAGCTTTCTTT
CSVEDRGGTEAFF
>TRBJ1-2|TRBV7-3|-|-
TGTGCCAGCAGCTCGGACATGAACTATGGCTACACCTTC
CASSSDMNYGYTF
>TRBJ2-1|TRBV7-9|-|-
TGTGCCAGCAGCTTTTTCGGGACATTCAATGAGCAGTTCTTC
CASSFFGTFNEQFF
>TRBJ2-5|TRBV12-5|-|-
TGTGCTAGTGGTCCGCATTCGGGAGAGACCCAGTACTTC
CASGPHSGETQYF
>TRBJ2-3|TRBV29-1|-|-
TGCAGCGTTGTGGGGGGAGCCACAGATACGCAGTATTTT
CSVVGGATDTQYF
>TRBJ2-7|TRBV6-1|TRBD1|-
TGTGCCAGCAGCCTCGGGACAGCCTACGAGCAGTACTTC
CASSLGTAYEQYF
>TRBJ1-2|TRBV10-1|TRBD1|-
TGCGCCAGCAGTTCTCGGACAGGGGTAGGAGGCTACACCTTC
CASSSRTGVGGYTF
>TRBJ2-7|TRBV13|-|-
TGTGCCAGCAGCTTAAGGAGCTACGAGCAGTACTTC
CASSLRSYEQYF
>TRBJ1-1|TRBV2|TRBD1|-
TGTGCCAGCAATTTCCCGGGACAGGGTCCCACTGAAGCTTTCTTT
CASNFPGQGPTEAFF
>TRBJ2-1|TRBV5-1|TRBD1|-
TGCGCCAGCAGCCCTATTCCGGGGACAGGGGCCTACAATGAGCAGTTCTTC
CASSPIPGTGAYNEQFF
>TRBJ1-5|TRBV19|-|-
TGTGCCAGTAGTATCGGGCATCAGGGCGATCAGCCCCAGCATTTT
CASSIGHQGDQPQHF
>TRBJ2-7|TRBV7-6|-|-
TGTGCCAGCAGCGTAAGCGACGAGCAGTACTTC
CASSVSDEQYF
>TRBJ2-4|TRBV15|TRBD2|-
TGTGCCACCAATCTGAGGGTCGGGGGGAACATTCAGTACTTC
CATNLRVGGNIQYF
>TRBJ2-5|TRBV9|TRBD2|once
TGTGCCAGCAGCGTAGGTGAGGGAGGGGCCCAGTACTTC
CASSVGEGGAQYF
>TRBJ2-2|TRBV5-6|-|-
TGTGCCAGCAGCTTTACGGGGATGGGCACCGGGGAGCTGTTTTTT
CASSFTGMGTGELFF
>TRBJ2-3|TRBV6-4|TRBD1|-
TGTGCCAGCAGTGACGCCTCAGGGGGCGGCCCAGATACGCAGTATTTT
CASSDASGGGPDTQYF
>TRBJ2-1|TRBV7-8|TRBD2|once
TGTGCCAGCACCAGCGGGGGATACAATGAGCAGTTCTTC
CASTSGGYNEQFF
>TRBJ2-5|TRBV5-4|TRBD1|-
TGTGCCAGCAGCTTCCAGGGGGCGGTAGAGACCCAGTACTTC
CASSFQGAVETQYF
>TRBJ2-1|TRBV7-9|TRBD1|-
TGTGCCAGCAGATCGGCAGGGGGCGAGGACTACAATGAGCAGTTCTTC
CASRSAGGEDYNEQFF
>TRBJ2-5|TRBV18|-|-
TGTGCCAGCTTTGCCGGGATTCAAGAGACCCAGTACTTC
CASFAGIQETQYF
>TRBJ2-7|TRBV6-5|TRBD1|-
TGTGCCACCAGGGACAGCTCCTACGAGCAGTACTTC
CATRDSSYEQYF
>TRBJ1-2|TRBV29-1|-|-
TGCAGCGTTGAAATATCGGGGTTTGTCGACTATGGCTACACCTTC
CSVEISGFVDYGYTF
>TRBJ2-3|TRBV7-2|TRBD2|-
TGTGCCAGCAGCTTAGTGGCTAGCGGGGGCACAGATACGCAGTATTTT
CASSLVASGGTDTQYF